Listed below are T cell receptor beta chains from one sample, sequenced in a study of OX40 agonist ivuxolimab in advanced cancers. Only in-frame clones appear in the TCRdb table, and some are missing; sequencing was by immunoSEQ multiplex PCR. The sample has approximately 60,000 clones; around 80% are singletons. The sample consisted of CD4+ or CD8+ T cells sorted from blood, taken in a trial of the OX40 agonist ivuxolimab. The receptors stem from an adult with an advanced solid tumor such as melanoma, head and neck, liver or kidney cancer. CDR3s include the opening cysteine and the closing phenylalanine or tryptophan. D genes are given only for firm matches. Rows give clone size only sometimes, using once, few, many, or a class for an expanded clone.

TRBV7-8	TRBJ2-1	TRBD2	.	CASSPTPTSERPNNEQFF	TGTGCCAGCAGCCCCACTCCAACTAGCGAGCGACCAAACAATGAGCAGTTCTTC
TRBV2	TRBJ1-3	.	.	CASIEFWGNTIYF	TGTGCCAGCATAGAGTTTTGGGGAAACACCATATATTTT
TRBV6-1	TRBJ1-1	.	.	CASMGKINTEAFF	TGTGCCAGCATGGGGAAAATAAACACTGAAGCTTTCTTT
TRBV30	TRBJ1-1	.	.	CAWILGGGTEAFF	TGTGCCTGGATTCTGGGGGGGGGCACTGAAGCTTTCTTT
TRBV18	TRBJ1-2	.	.	CASSPLDPQLTPPNSNYGYTF	TGTGCCAGCTCACCTCTAGATCCCCAGTTGACTCCCCCTAATTCTAACTATGGCTACACCTTC
TRBV9	TRBJ1-1	TRBD1	few	CATSPPGTGVTEAFF	TGTGCCACCTCCCCACCAGGGACAGGCGTCACTGAAGCTTTCTTT
TRBV6-1	TRBJ2-7	.	.	CASSEATGDGSYEQYF	TGTGCCAGCAGTGAAGCCACGGGAGACGGATCCTACGAGCAGTACTTC
TRBV4-2	TRBJ1-1	.	.	CASSQDRGQGAFF	TGTGCCAGCAGCCAAGACCGGGGGCAAGGAGCTTTCTTT
TRBV7-9	TRBJ2-2	.	.	CASSPGAGTGELFF	TGTGCCAGCAGCCCGGGGGCCGGGACCGGGGAGCTGTTTTTT
TRBV7-3	TRBJ1-5	TRBD1	once	CASSPDRVWSNQPQHF	TGTGCCAGCAGCCCCGACAGGGTTTGGAGCAATCAGCCCCAGCATTTT
TRBV12-5	TRBJ2-3	.	.	CASGLVGRGTQYF	TGTGCTAGTGGTTTGGTGGGCCGGGGAACGCAGTATTTT
TRBV18	TRBJ2-1	TRBD1	.	CASSTTGDEQFF	TGTGCCAGCTCAACTACAGGGGATGAGCAGTTCTTC
TRBV18	TRBJ1-2	.	.	CASSPGSGSNYGYTF	TGTGCCAGCTCACCCGGCTCAGGGTCGAACTATGGCTACACCTTC
TRBV11-2	TRBJ2-5	TRBD2	once	CASSLRLAGGLGTETQYF	TGTGCCAGCAGCTTGAGACTAGCGGGAGGGCTAGGTACAGAGACCCAGTACTTC
TRBV6-4	TRBJ2-1	TRBD2	few	CASSVVAGGYNEQFF	TGTGCCAGCAGTGTGGTAGCGGGGGGCTACAATGAGCAGTTCTTC
TRBV5-3	TRBJ1-3	.	once	CARLVGGSAGNTIYF	TGTGCCAGGCTGGTTGGGGGCTCGGCTGGAAACACCATATATTTT
TRBV4-1	TRBJ1-4	.	.	CASSQGPGTREKLFF	TGCGCCAGCAGCCAAGGACCCGGGACCCGCGAAAAACTGTTTTTT
TRBV29-1	TRBJ2-5	TRBD2	.	CSVEGGIAGGRETQYF	TGCAGCGTTGAAGGTGGGATAGCGGGAGGGCGAGAGACCCAGTACTTC
TRBV6-1	TRBJ1-5	.	.	CASFTGMGQPQHF	TGTGCCAGCTTCACTGGGATGGGTCAGCCCCAGCATTTT
TRBV5-4	TRBJ2-5	.	.	CASSLTTETQYF	TGTGCCAGCAGCTTGACGACGGAGACCCAGTACTTC
TRBV15	TRBJ2-7	.	.	CATSRGGDRTTYEQYF	TGTGCCACCAGCAGAGGGGGTGACAGGACGACCTACGAGCAGTACTTC
TRBV27	TRBJ2-2	.	.	CASSSRQSFRNTGELFF	TGTGCCAGCAGTTCCCGGCAGAGCTTCAGGAACACCGGGGAGCTGTTTTTT
TRBV11-3	TRBJ1-1	.	.	CASSLDLGSTEAFF	TGTGCCAGCAGCTTAGATTTGGGAAGCACTGAAGCTTTCTTT
TRBV7-2	TRBJ1-2	.	.	CASSDYMEGYTF	TGTGCCAGCAGCGATTATATGGAAGGCTACACCTTC
TRBV11-2	TRBJ1-5	.	.	CASSLSGNQPQHF	TGTGCCAGCAGCTTATCCGGCAATCAGCCCCAGCATTTT
TRBV7-5	TRBJ1-2	.	.	CARINKRPTYGYTF	TGTGCCAGAATCAATAAAAGACCGACATATGGCTACACCTTC
TRBV30	TRBJ2-7	TRBD2	.	CAWRHLAGGFGEQYF	TGTGCCTGGAGACATCTAGCGGGAGGTTTCGGTGAGCAGTACTTC
TRBV11-2	TRBJ2-4	.	.	CASSPRWAKNIQYF	TGTGCCAGCAGCCCGCGTTGGGCCAAAAACATTCAGTACTTC
TRBV9	TRBJ1-4	.	.	CASSVGGGGGKLFF	TGTGCCAGCAGCGTAGGGGGTGGCGGTGGAAAACTGTTTTTT
TRBV4-1	TRBJ1-5	.	.	CASSQVRGAGQPQHF	TGCGCCAGCAGCCAAGTACGGGGCGCTGGGCAGCCCCAGCATTTT
TRBV7-9	TRBJ2-7	TRBD2	.	CASSREGGRAKYEQYF	TGTGCCAGCAGCAGAGAGGGCGGGAGGGCAAAGTACGAGCAGTACTTC
TRBV6-4	TRBJ2-2	TRBD1	once	CASRDLDRGNTGELFF	TGTGCCAGCAGAGACCTAGACAGGGGGAACACCGGGGAGCTGTTTTTT
TRBV7-9	TRBJ1-1	.	.	CASSSRASGIGAFF	TGTGCCAGCAGCTCGCGGGCGTCGGGCATTGGAGCTTTCTTT
TRBV5-1	TRBJ1-1	TRBD1	.	CASSFTTTGGTEAFF	TGCGCCAGCAGCTTTACAACGACAGGGGGGACTGAAGCTTTCTTT
TRBV5-1	TRBJ2-2	.	.	CASSLDGRANTGELFF	TGCGCCAGCAGCTTGGATGGAAGGGCGAACACCGGGGAGCTGTTTTTT
TRBV18	TRBJ1-6	.	.	CASSRGVGTLNSPLHF	TGTGCCAGCTCAAGGGGGGTCGGGACTTTAAATTCACCCCTCCACTTT
TRBV2	TRBJ2-3	TRBD2	.	CASSEGLATYTDTQYF	TGTGCCAGCAGTGAGGGACTAGCGACCTACACAGATACGCAGTATTTT
TRBV10-2	TRBJ2-1	.	.	CASSRAGGLNEQFF	TGCGCCAGCAGTCGGGCCGGGGGGCTTAATGAGCAGTTCTTC
TRBV6-5	TRBJ1-1	TRBD1	.	CASSPDREVTEAFF	TGTGCCAGCAGTCCGGACAGGGAAGTCACTGAAGCTTTCTTT
TRBV20-1	TRBJ1-1	.	.	CSAGQLEAFF	TGCAGTGCAGGACAGCTTGAAGCTTTCTTT
TRBV7-3	TRBJ2-1	TRBD2	.	CASSPTGGLKFF	TGTGCCAGCAGCCCTACGGGGGGACTCAAGTTCTTC
TRBV1	TRBJ1-4	.	.	CTSRSRGGEKLFF	TGCACCAGCAGGTCTCGGGGAGGGGAAAAACTGTTTTTT
TRBV9	TRBJ1-2	.	.	CASSVQAVLTKDGYTF	TGTGCCAGCAGCGTACAGGCAGTTCTAACTAAAGATGGCTACACCTTC
TRBV15	TRBJ2-6	.	.	CATSIVSSGANVLTF	TGTGCCACCAGCATCGTATCCTCTGGGGCCAACGTCCTGACTTTC
TRBV5-1	TRBJ2-5	.	.	CASSLVAPETQYF	TGCGCCAGCAGCTTGGTCGCCCCGGAGACCCAGTACTTC
TRBV4-2	TRBJ2-2	TRBD2	.	CASSQPQSTGTSGPKLNPGELFF	TGTGCCAGCAGCCAACCCCAATCTACCGGGACTAGCGGACCAAAACTAAACCCCGGGGAGCTGTTTTTT
TRBV11-1	TRBJ2-2	.	.	CASSLGQVSTGELFF	TGTGCCAGCAGCTTAGGACAGGTCAGCACCGGGGAGCTGTTTTTT
TRBV11-3	TRBJ2-5	TRBD2	.	CASSPGTSGGRGETQYF	TGTGCCAGCAGCCCGGGGACTAGCGGGGGCCGAGGGGAGACCCAGTACTTC
TRBV2	TRBJ2-1	.	.	CASSGADFSSYNEQFF	TGTGCCAGCAGTGGAGCGGACTTTAGCTCCTACAATGAGCAGTTCTTC
TRBV5-6	TRBJ2-1	TRBD2	.	CASSFTSGLYNEQFF	TGTGCCAGCAGCTTCACTAGCGGCCTCTACAATGAGCAGTTCTTC
TRBV12-5	TRBJ1-5	.	.	CASGSRTRNQPQHF	TGTGCTAGTGGTTCCCGGACTCGGAATCAGCCCCAGCATTTT
TRBV2	TRBJ2-7	.	few	CASSRLSYEQYF	TGTGCCAGCAGCCGACTCTCCTACGAGCAGTACTTC
TRBV6-5	TRBJ1-2	.	.	CASSWGDQRGYGYTF	TGTGCCAGCAGTTGGGGTGACCAACGCGGTTATGGCTACACCTTC